This TCR beta chain was sequenced for a study of glioma-infiltrating T cells after dendritic cell vaccination. Described time point: after dendritic cell vaccination, including at tumor progression/relapse. Assay: immunoSEQ multiplex PCR; the TCRdb copy retains only in-frame clones and omits some. The table records some 90,000 clones, 75% to 90% of them present only once. Looked up from germline, CDR1 is MNHNS and CDR2 is SASEGT. The V and J ends lost 0 bases and 2 bases, in that order; junction bases with no gene match: 4. This CDR3 region has 18 residues. V is TRBV6-1 and J is TRBJ2-4, with 13 bases that match TRBD2. The receptor was derived from a human donor with glioblastoma. Sample: blood, taken after dendritic cell vaccination. The CDR3 DNA is TGTGCCAGCAGTGAAGCCCCCGGGACTAGCGGGACCAAAAACATTCAGTACTTC. This translates into CASSEAPGTSGTKNIQYF.